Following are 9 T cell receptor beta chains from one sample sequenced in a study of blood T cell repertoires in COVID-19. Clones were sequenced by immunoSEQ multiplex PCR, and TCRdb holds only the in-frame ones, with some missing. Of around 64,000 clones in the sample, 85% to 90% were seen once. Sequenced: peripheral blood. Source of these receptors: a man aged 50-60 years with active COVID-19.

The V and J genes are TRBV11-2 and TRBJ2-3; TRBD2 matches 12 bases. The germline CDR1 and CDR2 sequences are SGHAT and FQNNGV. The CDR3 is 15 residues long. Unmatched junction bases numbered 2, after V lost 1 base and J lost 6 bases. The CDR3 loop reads CASSLVGTSGDTQYF. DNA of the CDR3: TGTGCCAGCAGCTTAGTGGGGACTAGCGGGGATACGCAGTATTTT.

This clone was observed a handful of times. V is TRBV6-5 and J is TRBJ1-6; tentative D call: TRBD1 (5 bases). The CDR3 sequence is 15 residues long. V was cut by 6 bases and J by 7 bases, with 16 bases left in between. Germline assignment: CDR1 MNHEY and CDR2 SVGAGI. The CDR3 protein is CASRRGDGLNSPLHF. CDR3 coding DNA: TGTGCCAGCAGACGCGGGGACGGACTAAATTCACCCCTCCACTTT.

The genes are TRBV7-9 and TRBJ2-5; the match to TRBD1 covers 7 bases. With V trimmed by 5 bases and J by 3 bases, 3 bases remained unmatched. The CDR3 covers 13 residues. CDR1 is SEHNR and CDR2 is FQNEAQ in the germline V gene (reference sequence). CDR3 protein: CASSPGTEETQYF. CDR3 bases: TGTGCCAGCAGCCCGGGGACAGAAGAGACCCAGTACTTC.

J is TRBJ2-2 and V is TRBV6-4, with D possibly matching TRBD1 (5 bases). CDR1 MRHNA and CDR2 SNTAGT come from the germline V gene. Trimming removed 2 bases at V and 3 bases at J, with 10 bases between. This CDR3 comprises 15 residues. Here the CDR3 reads CASSDQGLDTGELFF. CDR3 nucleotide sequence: TGTGCCAGCAGTGACCAGGGTCTGGACACCGGGGAGCTGTTTTTT.

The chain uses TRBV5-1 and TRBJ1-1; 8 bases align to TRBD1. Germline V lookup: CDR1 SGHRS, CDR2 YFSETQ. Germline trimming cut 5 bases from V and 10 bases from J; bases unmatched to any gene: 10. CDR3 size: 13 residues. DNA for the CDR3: TGCGCCAGCAGGGACCTCAGGGGGCAGGGAGCTTTCTTT. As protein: CASRDLRGQGAFF.

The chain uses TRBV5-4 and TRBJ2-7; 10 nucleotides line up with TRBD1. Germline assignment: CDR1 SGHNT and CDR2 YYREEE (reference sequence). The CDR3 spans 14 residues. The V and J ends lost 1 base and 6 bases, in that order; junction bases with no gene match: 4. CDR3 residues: CASSLPGTGVEQYF. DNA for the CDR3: TGTGCCAGCAGCTTGCCCGGGACAGGGGTCGAGCAGTACTTC.

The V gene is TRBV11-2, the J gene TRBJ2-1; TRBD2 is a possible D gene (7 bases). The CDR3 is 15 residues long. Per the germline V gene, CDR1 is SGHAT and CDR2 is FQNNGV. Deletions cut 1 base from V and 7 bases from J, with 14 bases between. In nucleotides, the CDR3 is TGTGCCAGCAGCTTAGTTGCGGGGGCGGGGAATGAGCAGTTCTTC. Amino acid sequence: CASSLVAGAGNEQFF.

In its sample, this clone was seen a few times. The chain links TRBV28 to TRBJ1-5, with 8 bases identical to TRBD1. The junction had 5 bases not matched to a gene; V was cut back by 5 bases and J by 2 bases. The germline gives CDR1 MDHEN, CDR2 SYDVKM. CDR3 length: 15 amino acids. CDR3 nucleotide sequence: TGTGCCAGCAGTCTAGAGACAGGGGGCAATCAGCCCCAGCATTTT. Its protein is CASSLETGGNQPQHF.

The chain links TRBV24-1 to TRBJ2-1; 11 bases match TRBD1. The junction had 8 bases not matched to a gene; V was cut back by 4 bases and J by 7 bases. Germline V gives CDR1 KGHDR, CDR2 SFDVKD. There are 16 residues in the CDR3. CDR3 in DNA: TGTGCCACCAGTGAGAGGACAGGGGGCGCTTTAAATGAGCAGTTCTTC. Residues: CATSERTGGALNEQFF.